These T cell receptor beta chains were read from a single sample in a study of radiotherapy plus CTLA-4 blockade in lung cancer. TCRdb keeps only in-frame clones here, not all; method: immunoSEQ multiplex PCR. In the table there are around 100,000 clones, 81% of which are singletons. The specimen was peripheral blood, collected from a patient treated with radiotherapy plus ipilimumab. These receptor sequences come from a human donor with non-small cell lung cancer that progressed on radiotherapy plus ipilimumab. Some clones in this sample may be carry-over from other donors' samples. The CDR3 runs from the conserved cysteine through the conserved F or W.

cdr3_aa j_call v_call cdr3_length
CASTTGDTSTDTQYF TRBJ2-3 TRBV5-1 15
CASTLSIGQPYGYTF TRBJ1-2 TRBV27 15
CASSLGGYTIYF TRBJ1-3 TRBV7-8 12
CASSGDSLGEVVEKLFF TRBJ1-4 TRBV6-1 17
CASSRVVNSPLHF TRBJ1-6 TRBV7-9 13
CASSPGHHSGNTIYF TRBJ1-3 TRBV18 15
CASRVDRDAYGYTF TRBJ1-2 TRBV6-5 14
CASSSTGLPANYGYTF TRBJ1-2 TRBV28 16
CVSSRDREYEQYF TRBJ2-7 TRBV7-9 13
CASSQDLPYEQYF TRBJ2-7 TRBV4-2 13
CASSPSPDMIGNTIYF TRBJ1-3 TRBV18 16
CATSAVTGDGEQYF TRBJ2-7 TRBV15 14
CASQLVEARGDGYTF TRBJ1-2 TRBV7-9 15
CASSQDPGPFVTDTQYF TRBJ2-3 TRBV4-3 17
CASVNLGAKEAFF TRBJ1-1 TRBV28 13
CSVERYRLNNEQFF TRBJ2-1 TRBV29-1 14
CASSLAGGSYGYTF TRBJ1-2 TRBV7-2 14